This T cell receptor (beta chain) was captured in a study of memory CD4+ T cells and cytomegalovirus serostatus (dated by TCRdb to between 2018 and 2021). Regarding the research as a whole: The cohort included about 33 healthy adults from Belgium, of whom 9 were CMV seropositive and about 24 were CMV seronegative. The study sequenced CD4+ memory TCRbeta repertoires of a Belgian cohort with known cytomegalovirus serostatus to replicate a published TCR-based CMV serostatus classifier. General conclusions and limits of the study: Only CD4+CD45RO+ memory cells were sequenced, in contrast to the original study, in which naive and memory CD4+ and CD8+ populations were covered. On the Belgian cohort, the classifier based on the original framework reached a median bootstrapped AUC of about 0.95, with a 95% CI of 0.76-1.00. For CMV serostatus prediction, a median bootstrapped AUC of approximately 0.95 was reached with the original framework, and a median bootstrapped AUC of 0.91 was reached with a US-trained random forest. The results were interpreted as suggesting that the CMV-associated TCR signature is largely present in the CD4+ memory repertoire. Among the 150 to 200 previously reported CMV-associated TCRbeta sequences, some 69 showed up in the CD4+ memory repertoires, with each one found in between one and five individuals.

Including the terminal cysteine and phenylalanine, the CDR3 comprises 13 residues. Only the CDR3 DNA stays, 39 bases, in frame from base 1. V lost 4 bases and J lost 6 bases; the stretch between them is 10 bases long. The germline V gene gives CDR1 as SNHLY and CDR2 as FYNNEI. The Quick-DNA Microprep Kit was used to extract genomic DNA from the sorted cells. Amplification of TCRbeta DNA was done with the immunoSEQ hsTCRbeta kit, following the protocol from the manufacturer. TCRbeta libraries were sequenced on an Illumina MiSeq instrument. As for the authors' bioinformatics: Following removal of out-of-frame sequences, about 2,200,000 distinct TCRbeta sequences were retained, with an average of around 70,000 per individual. Each individual was scored using the number of 170 or so previously reported CMV-associated TCRbeta sequences that the individual carried and the total number of productive distinct TCRbeta sequences. A beta-binomial model was reimplemented in Python, and random forests from scikit-learn, run with default parameters, were trained on data from the US cohort. Classifier performance on the Belgian cohort was reported as the median AUC with percentile confidence intervals calculated over 10,000 bootstrap iterations. As stored in TCRdb, this immuneACCESS dataset retains in-frame rearrangements with V and J assigned. A fraction of the clones does not appear; measured against another copy, unresolved V genes explain less than half of the discrepancy, and the remainder lacks a known reason. The V and J calls and clone size were taken over from that table, and D and trimming were inferred from the DNA. In this sample the table shows 45,000 to 65,000 clones, 70% to 85% of which occur a single time. About 0.6% of the sample is in the top ten clones.

Single viable CD3+CD4+CD8-CD45RO+ cells were sorted as memory CD4+ T cells on a FACSAria II. CMV serostatus was determined with a Roche Elecsys assay detecting serum IgG against CMV pp150, pp28, p38 and p52. After the samples were thawed, total CD4+ T cells were enriched through positive selection using CD4 magnetic microbeads. Samples originated from another study that specifically interrogated the CD4+ T cell memory repertoire. Peripheral blood mononuclear cells were isolated and cryopreserved following standard operating procedures; serum was stored at -80 °C. Staining used CD3-PerCP (BW264/56), CD4-APC (RPA-T4), CD45RO-PE (UCHT1) and CD8-Pacific Orange (3B5) antibodies, with Sytox blue excluding non-viable cells. Concerning this clone: The antigen it binds to is not known. No base quality information exists; no much larger clone differs at one position.

Input material: memory CD4+ T cells from blood. The TCR sequence derives from an adult in good health and CMV-seronegative. The V and J genes are TRBV2 and TRBJ2-1; the D gene cannot be resolved reliably. The sequence in DNA is TGTGCCAGCAGTGTTCAATTAGGCAATGAGCAGTTCTTC. Translated, this is CASSVQLGNEQFF.